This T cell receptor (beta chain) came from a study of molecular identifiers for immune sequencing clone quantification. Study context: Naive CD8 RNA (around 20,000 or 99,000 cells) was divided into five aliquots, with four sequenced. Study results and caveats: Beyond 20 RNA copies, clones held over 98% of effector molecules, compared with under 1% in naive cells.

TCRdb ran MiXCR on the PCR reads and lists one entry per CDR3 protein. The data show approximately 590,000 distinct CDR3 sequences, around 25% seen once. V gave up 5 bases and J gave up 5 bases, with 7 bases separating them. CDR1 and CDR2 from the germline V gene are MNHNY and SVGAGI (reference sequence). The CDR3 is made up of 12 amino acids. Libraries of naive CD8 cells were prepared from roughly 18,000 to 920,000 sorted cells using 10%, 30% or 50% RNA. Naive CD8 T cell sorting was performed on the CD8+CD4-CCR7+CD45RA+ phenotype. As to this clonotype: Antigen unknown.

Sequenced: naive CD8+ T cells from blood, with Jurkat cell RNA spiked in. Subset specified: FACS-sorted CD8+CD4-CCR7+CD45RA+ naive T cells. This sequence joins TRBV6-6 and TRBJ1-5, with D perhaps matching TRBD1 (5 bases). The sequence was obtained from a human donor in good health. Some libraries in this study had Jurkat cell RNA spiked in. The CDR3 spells CASSGADQPQHF. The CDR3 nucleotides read TGTGCCAGCAGTGGGGCTGATCAGCCCCAGCATTTT.